The 11 T cell receptor beta chains below come from one sample, sequenced in a study of PD-L1 blockade in urothelial cancer. Assay used: immunoSEQ multiplex PCR; TCRdb lists only in-frame clones, some missing. The data contain about 44,000 clones, roughly 82% of them singletons. The input for sequencing was PBMCs, taken around atezolizumab (anti-PD-L1) treatment. The receptor source for this set is a man in his 70s with urothelial cancer.

V is TRBV4-3 and J is TRBJ1-1; TRBD1 is a possible D gene (5 bases). Trimming shortened V by 3 bases and J by 4 bases, and 15 bases separated the two germline ends. This CDR3 contains 15 residues. Germline V lookup: CDR1 LGHNA, CDR2 YSLEER. CDR3 bases: TGCGCCAGCAGCCAGATCAGGGATGTCGCCACTGAAGCTTTCTTT. It translates to CASSQIRDVATEAFF.

The chain combines TRBV7-6 with TRBJ2-7, with TRBD1 matching over 8 bases. From germline, CDR1 is SGHVS and CDR2 FNYEAQ. V shed 5 bases, J shed 7 bases, and the junction held 16 bases outside the gene matches. CDR3 length equals 16 residues. CDR3 residues: CASSPAASRQGKEQYF. For the CDR3, the DNA is TGTGCCAGCAGCCCAGCGGCGTCCCGACAGGGGAAGGAGCAGTACTTC. Supplemented by reference TRBV7-6 and TRBJ2-7, the full variable domain reads GAGVSQSPRYKVTKRGQDVALRCDPISGHVSLYWYRQALGQGPEFLTYFNYEAQQDKSGLPNDRFSAERPEGSISTLTIQRTEQRDSAMYRCASSPAASRQGKEQYFGPGTRLTVT.

The chain's CDR3 is CASSHALVGGPRAYEQYF. Here the CDR3 DNA reads TGTGCCAGCTCACACGCTCTAGTGGGAGGGCCCCGGGCCTACGAGCAGTACTTC. The rearrangement uses TRBV18 and TRBJ2-7; 7 nucleotides match TRBD2. With 4 bases clipped from V and 2 bases from J, the junction kept 17 bases outside the gene matches. Germline CDR1 KGHSH, CDR2 LQKENI. The length of the CDR3 is 18 residues.

The V gene is TRBV7-3, the J gene TRBJ2-7, with 11 bases fitting TRBD2. The V segment lost 2 bases and the J segment 6 bases; nucleotides outside the gene matches: 9. Germline CDR1 reads SGHTA; CDR2 reads FQGTGA. The length of the CDR3 is 16 residues. The DNA of the CDR3 is TGTGCCAGCAGCTTAGACGTCACTAGCGGGAGCCTCGAGCAGTACTTC. This translates into CASSLDVTSGSLEQYF.

The rearrangement uses TRBV5-4 and TRBJ2-7; D is unresolved. The CDR3 spans 15 residues. CDR1 SGHNT and CDR2 YYREEE come from the germline V gene (reference sequence). Trimming pared 4 bases from V and 2 bases from J, leaving 16 bases between. The CDR3 nucleotides are TGTGCCAGCAGCCGGAACCAGCGTAATCCCTACGAGCAGTACTTC. It is translated as CASSRNQRNPYEQYF. The full variable domain, with the rest looked up from reference TRBV5-4 and TRBJ2-7, is ETGVTQSPTHLIKTRGQQVTLRCSSQSGHNTVSWYQQALGQGPQFIFQYYREEENGRGNFPPRFSGLQFPNYSSELNVNALELDDSALYLCASSRNQRNPYEQYFGPGTRLTVT.

The chain combines TRBV27 with TRBJ1-3; D is unclear. V lost 4 bases, J lost 0 bases, and 4 bases lay in between. Germline assignment: CDR1 MNHEY and CDR2 SMNVEV (reference sequence). This CDR3 is 13 amino acids long. CDR3 sequence (DNA): TGTGCCAGCAGTTACATCTCTGGAAACACCATATATTTT. It yields the protein CASSYISGNTIYF.

The V gene is TRBV4-2, the J gene TRBJ2-3, with TRBD2 matching over 8 bases. This CDR3 has 16 amino acids. Unmatched junction bases numbered 13, after V lost 10 bases and J lost 1 base. CDR1 LGHNA and CDR2 YNFKEQ come from the germline V gene. In nucleotides, the CDR3 is TGTGCCACCCAGGCATTAGCGGGGACCGGCACAGATACGCAGTATTTT. Its protein product is CATQALAGTGTDTQYF.

This chain uses TRBV5-1 with TRBJ2-1; TRBD2 agrees at 14 bases. This CDR3 has 17 residues. V trimming: 4 bases; J trimming: 6 bases; junction bases outside the gene matches: 9. The germline CDR1 and CDR2 sequences are SGHRS and YFSETQ. The CDR3 bases are TGCGCCAGCAGCCGCGGACTAGCGGGAGGTCATGTCAATGAGCAGTTCTTC. Protein sequence: CASSRGLAGGHVNEQFF.

The rearrangement links TRBV11-2 to TRBJ2-3; the D gene is possibly TRBD2 (6 bases). V shed 5 bases and J shed 0 bases, with 12 bases lying between them. This CDR3 spans 15 amino acids. CDR1 SGHAT and CDR2 FQNNGV come from the germline V gene. CDR3 amino acids: CASSIGAGSTDTQYF. The CDR3 DNA reads as TGTGCCAGCAGCATCGGAGCGGGTAGCACAGATACGCAGTATTTT.

The chain uses TRBV6-1 and TRBJ1-4; D perhaps matches TRBD1 (6 bases). Trimming took off 9 bases at V and 5 bases at J, with 16 bases between the two ends. Germline V gene lookup returns CDR1 MNHNS and CDR2 SASEGT. This CDR3 region has 14 residues. Here the CDR3 DNA reads TGTGCCAGTAGCCGGGACAACCCGAATGAAAAACTGTTTTTT. Amino acids: CASSRDNPNEKLFF.

The V and J genes are TRBV10-3 and TRBJ2-2; possible D gene TRBD1, 6 bases. CDR1 is ENHRY, CDR2 SYGVKD, per germline. Trimming took off 9 bases at V and 4 bases at J, with 12 bases between the two ends. The CDR3 spans 13 residues. The CDR3 region has the DNA TGTGCCATGGCCACGACAGGCACCGGGGAGCTGTTTTTT. It codes for CAMATTGTGELFF.